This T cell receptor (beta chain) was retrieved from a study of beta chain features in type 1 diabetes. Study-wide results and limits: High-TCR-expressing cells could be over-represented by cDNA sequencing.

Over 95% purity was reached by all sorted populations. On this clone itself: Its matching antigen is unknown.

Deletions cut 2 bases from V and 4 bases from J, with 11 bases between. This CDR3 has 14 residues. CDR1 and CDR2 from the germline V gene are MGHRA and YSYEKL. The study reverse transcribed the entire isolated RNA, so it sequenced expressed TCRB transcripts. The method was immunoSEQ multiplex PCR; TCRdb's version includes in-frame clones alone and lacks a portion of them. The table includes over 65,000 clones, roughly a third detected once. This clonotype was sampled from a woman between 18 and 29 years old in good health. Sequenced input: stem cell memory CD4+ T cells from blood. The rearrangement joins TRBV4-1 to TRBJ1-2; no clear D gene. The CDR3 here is CASSQPELGYGYTF. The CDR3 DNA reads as TGCGCCAGCAGCCAACCGGAGTTGGGCTATGGCTACACCTTC.